Listed here is a single T cell receptor beta chain. Clones were read by immunoSEQ multiplex PCR, and TCRdb kept only the in-frame ones, dropping some. The sample includes roughly 230,000 clones, about 80% seen only once; the top ten take around 4%. The data stem from a study of blood T cell repertoires in COVID-19. With 2 bases removed from V and 8 bases from J, the gap between germline ends came to 11 bases. Germline CDR1 and CDR2: SGHRS and YFSETQ. The CDR3 is 13 amino acids. The sequence was collected from a man aged 50 to 60 with active or convalescent COVID-19. The chain couples TRBV5-1 to TRBJ2-1; D call uncertain. The sample consisted of peripheral blood. The chain's CDR3 is CASSLLPGDEQFF. In DNA, the CDR3 is TGCGCCAGCAGCTTACTACCGGGTGATGAGCAGTTCTTC.